This passage covers 21 T cell receptor beta chains from one sample sequenced in a study of vaccination and CD4 T cells after COVID-19. The Oncomine TCR Beta short-read assay sequenced DNA from cultured CD4+ T cells. One entry per CDR3 protein results from TCRdb running MiXCR on the PCR reads. Of around 19,000 distinct CDR3 sequences in the sample, about a third were seen once. No antigen has been identified for these receptors. The sample's time point: late sampling 161 to 241 days after vaccination in three convalescent patients. The treatment was: roughly 10-day PBMC culture with coronavirus spike peptide pools or control peptides (ViraFEST assay). The sequenced sample was CD4+ T cells from blood, cultured in vitro, obtained about 7 months after SARS-CoV-2 vaccination. The receptors come from a human donor who had recovered from COVID-19.

The J gene is TRBJ2-7, the V gene TRBV7-2; D is ambiguous. Germline-derived CDR1 and CDR2 are SGHTA and FQGNSA. The CDR3 is 13 residues long. V was pared by 0 bases and J by 0 bases, with 3 bases between. Written as DNA, the CDR3 is TGTGCCAGCAGCTTAGCCCGCTCCTACGAGCAGTACTTC. This gives the protein CASSLARSYEQYF. Supplemented by reference TRBV7-2 and TRBJ2-7, the full variable domain reads GAGVSQSPSNKVTEKGKDVELRCDPISGHTALYWYRQSLGQGLEFLIYFQGNSAPDKSGLPSDRFSAERTGGSVSTLTIQRTQQEDSAVYLCASSLARSYEQYFGPGTRLTVT.

DNA for the CDR3: TGTGCCAGTAGTACTGGGGTACAGGGGTTCTACGAGCAGTACTTC. This encodes CASSTGVQGFYEQYF. The chain recombines TRBV19 with TRBJ2-7; 7 bases match TRBD1. The CDR3 spans 15 residues. The germline gives CDR1 LNHDA, CDR2 SQIVND (reference sequence). Trimming cost V 4 bases and J 3 bases; bases outside gene matches: 9. The variable domain in full, with the rest retrieved from reference TRBV19 and TRBJ2-7, is DGGITQSPKYLFRKEGQNVTLSCEQNLNHDAMYWYRQDPGQGLRLIYYSQIVNDFQKGDIAEGYSVSREKKESFPLTVTSAQKNPTAFYLCASSTGVQGFYEQYFGPGTRLTVT.

There are a few counts of this clonotype. The chain combines TRBV19 with TRBJ2-1, with D possibly called TRBD1 or TRBD2 (5 bases each). Per the germline V gene, CDR1 is LNHDA and CDR2 is SQIVND (reference sequence). The CDR3 has 16 amino acids. V was cut by 2 bases and J by 5 bases, with 16 bases left in between. In DNA, the CDR3 is TGTGCCAGTAGTATATCGTGGGGGAGACGGGACAATGAGCAGTTCTTC. Its translation is CASSISWGRRDNEQFF.

Only a few counts were recorded for this clonotype. The chain links TRBV6-1 to TRBJ2-7; TRBD2 agrees at 8 bases. CDR3 length equals 14 residues. J lost 2 bases, V lost 4 bases, and 4 bases had no gene match. Germline V CDR1 and CDR2: MNHNS, SASEGT. The CDR3 loop reads CASSASGRTYEQYF. The DNA for the CDR3 is TGTGCCAGCAGTGCCAGCGGGAGAACCTACGAGCAGTACTTC.

The rearrangement joins TRBV10-3 to TRBJ1-1; D uncertain. CDR1 is ENHRY and CDR2 is SYGVKD in the germline V gene. Trimming shortened V by 2 bases and J by 0 bases, and 7 bases separated the two germline ends. The CDR3 is made up of 14 amino acids. CDR3 sequence reads: CAISEPTLNTEAFF. CDR3 coding DNA: TGTGCCATCAGTGAGCCCACATTGAACACTGAAGCTTTCTTT.

This chain joins TRBV7-8 and TRBJ2-7, with D maybe TRBD1 (5 bases). V lost 5 bases and J lost 2, with 13 bases in between. Germline V gene data show CDR1 as SGHVS and CDR2 as FQNEAQ. The CDR3 is 14 residues long. The CDR3 protein is CASSLSGATYEQYF. The CDR3 nucleotides are TGTGCCAGCAGCCTTAGTGGGGCTACCTACGAGCAGTACTTC.

The J gene is TRBJ2-3, the V gene TRBV7-2; no clear D gene. Trimming removed 0 bases at V and 3 bases at J, with 10 bases between. Germline CDR1 is SGHTA and CDR2 is FQGNSA. The CDR3 is 15 amino acids. CDR3 protein: CASSLAGQVTDTQYF. The CDR3 nucleotides read TGTGCCAGCAGCTTAGCAGGCCAGGTGACAGATACGCAGTATTTT.

The table lists this clonotype with a few counts. V is TRBV7-3 and J is TRBJ2-1; 8 positions agree with TRBD2. Germline V gene data show CDR1 as SGHTA and CDR2 as FQGTGA. The ends lost 7 bases at V and 3 bases at J; junction bases unmatched: 5. CDR3 length equals 14 residues. The CDR3 region is CASNISGSYNEQFF. CDR3 bases: TGTGCCAGCAACATAAGCGGGAGCTACAATGAGCAGTTCTTC.

This clonotype was observed a handful of times. The J gene is TRBJ1-5, the V gene TRBV24-1, with 9 bases aligning to TRBD1. The CDR3 spans 17 residues. CDR1 and CDR2 from the germline V gene are KGHDR and SFDVKD. V shed 7 bases and J 2 bases; nucleotides not matched to a gene: 11. The CDR3 DNA follows: TGTGCCACCAGCAAGGGGACAGGGAAAAGGGGCAATCAGCCCCAGCATTTT. Its translation is CATSKGTGKRGNQPQHF.

The chain has TRBV21-1 and TRBJ1-5; the DNA was not used to check the table's D call, TRBD1. TRBV21-1 is termed a pseudogene. This CDR3 region has 15 residues. As DNA, the CDR3 is TGTGCCAGCAGCAAAAGGAACAGGGGCTCTCAGCCCCAGCATTTT. Its translation: CASSKRNRGSQPQHF.

This clonotype has more than one count but fewer than ten. This chain links TRBV28 with TRBJ1-5; weak D call: TRBD1 (6 bases). V was clipped by 4 bases and J by 10 bases, with 14 bases between them. The CDR3 loop spans 13 amino acids. CDR1 is MDHEN, CDR2 SYDVKM, per germline. DNA for the CDR3: TGTGCCAGCAGTTCTGGGGGCCCACCCCCCCAGCATTTT. This sequence encodes CASSSGGPPPQHF.

This clonotype came up a few times. This rearrangement joins TRBV28 to TRBJ1-2; 8 bases line up with TRBD1. This CDR3 has 15 amino acids. Trimming at V came to 6 bases and at J to 4 bases, leaving 10 bases not matched to a gene. Germline CDR1 MDHEN, CDR2 SYDVKM. CDR3 sequence reads: CASSKPNRGTYGYTF. CDR3 DNA sequence: TGTGCCAGCAGCAAGCCGAACAGGGGGACCTATGGCTACACCTTC.

This clonotype was seen a few times. The chain employs TRBV20-1 and TRBJ2-1, with 9 bases aligning to TRBD2. The CDR3 covers 14 residues. The junction had 8 bases not matched to a gene; V was cut back by 5 bases and J by 6 bases. Germline CDR1 DFQATT, CDR2 SNEGSKA (reference sequence). The CDR3 nucleotides are TGCAGTGCTGATAGCGGGAGCGAGTCCAATGAGCAGTTCTTC. Translated: CSADSGSESNEQFF.

The V call is TRBV27, the J call TRBJ2-5; TRBD1 agrees at 10 bases. In germline, CDR1 is MNHEY, CDR2 SMNVEV (reference sequence). After removal of 5 bases from V and 3 bases from J, the junction contained 6 bases not matched to a gene. The CDR3 has 15 amino acids. CDR3 amino acids: CASSPQTGGKETQYF. The DNA for the CDR3 is TGTGCCAGCAGTCCCCAGACAGGGGGCAAAGAGACCCAGTACTTC.

This clonotype was seen only a few times. The chain joins TRBV28 to TRBJ2-5; D is undetermined. Between the trimmed V and J ends, which lost 2 bases and 7 bases, there was a span of 14 bases. CDR3 size: 14 residues. Germline values: CDR1 MDHEN, CDR2 SYDVKM. Here the CDR3 reads CASSLSPNRGTQYF. As DNA, the CDR3 is TGTGCCAGCAGTTTAAGCCCAAATCGAGGGACCCAGTACTTC.

This clonotype has just a few counts. CDR3 loop: CASSETGTVLVEQYF. DNA for the CDR3: TGTGCCAGCAGCGAAACCGGGACTGTTTTAGTAGAGCAGTACTTC. The chain recombines TRBV5-4 with TRBJ2-7, with D possibly being TRBD2 (6 bases). The V gene's germline CDR1 is SGHNT and CDR2 YYREEE (reference sequence). The CDR3 is made up of 15 amino acids. V lost 4 bases to trimming and J lost 7 bases, with 21 bases between them.

This sequence joins TRBV19 and TRBJ1-2, with TRBD1 matching over 10 bases. Germline CDR1 reads LNHDA; CDR2 reads SQIVND (reference sequence). The CDR3 is 14 amino acids. V trimming: 10 bases; J trimming: 6 bases; junction bases outside the gene matches: 11. CDR3 residues: CATGTGDSLNGYTF. The CDR3 nucleotides are TGTGCCACCGGGACAGGGGACAGTCTTAATGGCTACACCTTC.

This chain connects TRBV20-1 to TRBJ2-1; tentatively, D is TRBD2 (6 bases). Looked up from germline, CDR1 is DFQATT and CDR2 is SNEGSKA (reference sequence). Trimming removed 2 bases at V and 5 bases at J, with 13 bases between. The CDR3 is 14 residues long. CDR3 sequence: CSARKAGLNNEQFF. The CDR3 DNA follows: TGCAGTGCTAGAAAGGCGGGACTCAACAATGAGCAGTTCTTC.

The chain employs TRBV15 and TRBJ1-2; D is possibly TRBD1 (6 bases). Germline CDR1 reads LNHNV; CDR2 reads YYDKDF (reference sequence). The CDR3 is made up of 17 amino acids. V shed 4 bases and J shed 4 bases, with 22 bases lying between them. The CDR3, as DNA: TGTGCCACCAGCACTAAGGGGGACTCACTAAGAAGCTATGGCTACACCTTC. Encoded protein: CATSTKGDSLRSYGYTF.

The V gene is TRBV6-5, the J gene TRBJ1-1; D may be TRBD1 (5 bases). V was shortened by 2 bases and J by 0 bases, with 19 bases between the two germline ends. This CDR3 has 18 residues. Germline V CDR1 and CDR2: MNHEY, SVGAGI. The CDR3 DNA sequence: TGTGCCAGCAGTTACGGATGGACACCCGGGGGGGTGAACACTGAAGCTTTCTTT. This encodes CASSYGWTPGGVNTEAFF.

The V and J genes are TRBV4-1 and TRBJ2-3; unclear D gene. The CDR3 spans 13 residues. Per the germline V gene, CDR1 is MGHRA and CDR2 is YSYEKL. The V end was cut by 1 base, the J end by 4 bases, with 6 bases between. The CDR3: CASSQGVADTQYF. The CDR3 DNA is TGCGCCAGCAGCCAAGGGGTGGCAGATACGCAGTATTTT.